The text below deals with one T cell receptor beta chain. Its specificity is not known. These data come from a study of shared clonotypes between healthy human individuals. Study in general: A donor's plate count was three for CD4 naive and three for CD4 memory; CD8 naive had two and CD8 memory one.

Germline values: CDR1 SGDLS, CDR2 YYNGEE. The V end was cut by 1 base, the J end by 4 bases, with 15 bases between. CDR3 size: 15 residues. General study findings and limits: Larger estimated richness was generally seen in naive subsets than in memory subsets.

Naive CD8 populations comprised CD45RO-negative cells positively selected for CCR7, excluding terminally differentiated effector memory CD45RA+ cells. All the donors were Caucasian adults who lived in Nashville, Tennessee. The assay was carried out at the deep level. The data were produced by immunoSEQ multiplex PCR, yet TCRdb's version contains in-frame clones alone and is incomplete. The sample has approximately 840,000 clones, about 96% seen once; the top ten hold approximately 0.2%. The sequence was collected from a man aged 25 to 40 in good health. The sample consisted of naive CD8+ T cells sorted from blood. The chain combines TRBV9 with TRBJ2-7; either TRBD1 or TRBD2 may supply D (5 bases each). CDR3 amino acids: CASSVSEGTGYEQYF. The CDR3 DNA reads TGTGCCAGCAGCGTATCAGAGGGGACGGGATACGAGCAGTACTTC.